Below, one TCR beta chain is given with its context. The antigen it recognizes is unknown. The input lacks base qualities; no much larger clone sits a single base away. This record comes from a study of CD8+ T cells in alopecia areata (dated by TCRdb to 2016 to 2019). About the full investigation: High-throughput TCRbeta sequencing was used to examine T cell clonal expansion in alopecia areata in both the C3H/HeJ mouse model and human patients. In humans, TCRbeta sequencing was performed on scalp tissue and on sorted CD4+ and CD8+ peripheral blood T cells from healthy controls and from patients with patchy or totalis/universalis alopecia areata. Scalp clonality was compared among normal scalp (n=4), patchy alopecia areata scalp (n=8), and alopecia totalis/universalis scalp (n=8). RNA was obtained with the PAXgene miRNA kit for fixed scalp, the miRNeasy kit for PBMCs, and the RNeasy kit for mouse skin. TCRbeta CDR3 regions were amplified by immunoSEQ multiplex PCR using 35 Vbeta forward and 13 Jbeta reverse primers. Overall study outcomes, separate from this receptor: Compared with normal scalp, lesional scalp had higher clonality and more expanded CD8+ clones, particularly in alopecia totalis/universalis, a pattern that suggests antigenic drive. Compared with mice, TCR sequences shared between patients were less clear, possibly partly because of HLA diversity across the patient population. Unlike mouse skin, which is dominated by gammadelta T cells, normal human skin has resident alphabeta T cells that are also sequenced, and this complicates analysis of the scalp TCR repertoire.

Reading from cysteine to phenylalanine, the CDR3 counts 13 amino acids. Only the CDR3 DNA is retained, 39 bases long and in frame from the first base. Trimming removed 2 bases from V and 7 bases from J, leaving 9 bases between the germline ends. CDR1 and CDR2 (MGHDK, SYGVNS) derive from the germline V gene. The library was prepared using the immunoSEQ multiplex PCR assay. To provide template for TCR sequencing, every sample had RNA extracted and reverse transcribed into cDNA. First-strand cDNA was synthesized using SuperScript III with a 2:1 mix of oligo-dT and random hexamers. A synthetic immune receptor repertoire was used to measure amplification bias, and any remaining bias was corrected computationally. In the original analysis: After raw reads were preprocessed to remove errors, the CDR3 was defined following IMGT conventions as running from the conserved cysteine to phenylalanine. Clonality was computed by normalizing Shannon entropy by log2 of the number of productive unique TCRs and subtracting the result from 1. CD4 or CD8 identity of scalp clones was inferred by cross-referencing scalp TCRbeta sequences with sorted blood CD4 and CD8 repertoires. TCRdb limited this immuneACCESS table to in-frame rearrangements with V and J called. A share of clones is missing; checked studies link under half to unresolved V genes, and the rest is unexplained. V, J and clone size derive from that table, while D and trimming were established from the DNA sequence. The sample table contains approximately 130,000 clones; only one count was recorded for about 50% of them. The top ten clonotypes cover 8% to 11% of the sample.

Lesional scalp punch biopsies and peripheral blood were obtained from alopecia areata patients. PBMCs were isolated by density centrifugation and stained for CD3, CD4 and CD8, and CD4+ and CD8+ T cells were sorted on a FACSAria. Alopecia areata patients who were not treated were recruited through a multicenter biomarker study. Blood CD8+ T cells from 4 to 6 biomarker-study patients were further sorted into NKG2D-low and NKG2D-high fractions. Sequencing was done on a sample of NKG2D-low CD8+ T cells sorted from blood. According to the study, the label for this sample's cell subset or site signals: sorted CD8+ NKG2D-low blood T cells. The receptor chain draws on TRBV25-1 and TRBJ2-1, with a tentative D gene TRBD2 over 6 matching bases. This TCR derives from a human donor with alopecia areata. Read as DNA, the sequence is TGTGCCAGCAGTGAACAGGGAGGAAATGAGCAGTTCTTC. This translates into CASSEQGGNEQFF. The variable domain in full, with residues beyond the CDR3 obtained from the reference TRBV25-1 and TRBJ2-1 genes, is EADIYQTPRYLVIGTGKKITLECSQTMGHDKMYWYQQDPGMELHLIHYSYGVNSTEKGDLSSESTVSRIRTEHFPLTLESARPSHTSQYLCASSEQGGNEQFFGPGTRLTVL.